This TCR beta chain was profiled in a study of cytomegalovirus exposure and HLA in healthy donors. The sample holds a few counts of this clone. PCR primers comprised 60 Vbeta and 13 Jbeta primers. The repertoire was sequenced with immunoSEQ multiplex PCR; TCRdb's copy has only in-frame clones and lacks some. The sample records 200,000 to 250,000 clones, roughly 80% being singletons. The TCR was taken from a man between 45 and 60 years old in good health and CMV-seronegative. Sequencing was performed on PBMCs.

CDR3 residues: CASSPGSGSTDTQYF. In DNA, the CDR3 is TGTGCCAGCAGTCCCGGTAGCGGGAGTACAGATACGCAGTATTTT. The chain carries TRBV6-4 and TRBJ2-3; 9 bases fit TRBD2. CDR1 and CDR2 from the germline V gene are MRHNA and SNTAGT. This CDR3 contains 15 residues. With V trimmed by 5 bases and J by 3 bases, 6 bases remained unmatched.